The T cell receptor (beta chain) under discussion was sequenced for a study of blood T cell repertoires in COVID-19. Study-wide background: Specimens from acute and convalescent COVID-19 originated in the United States, Italy and Spain. PBMCs, B-cell-depleted T cells, or T cells were the source of the cDNA or gDNA that made up the material.

Per the original methods: How many nucleated cells were present was estimated from reference gene primer amplification. Method: immunoSEQ multiplex PCR; TCRdb's copy keeps in-frame clones and lacks some. D and trimming were read from the DNA, whereas the V and J calls and clone size are those reported in that table. This sample has about 91,000 clones, with roughly 79% found just once. Sequences were obtained from peripheral blood. This sequence was found in a woman aged 80 or older with acute or convalescent COVID-19.

The CDR3 DNA sequence: TGTGCCAGCAGCCAAGGGTTGGCAGCGGGTGACTATGGCTACACCTTC. Translating gives CASSQGLAAGDYGYTF. This chain links TRBV4-2 with TRBJ1-2; the D is unclear. CDR3 length equals 16 residues. Germline CDR1 reads LGHNA; CDR2 reads YNFKEQ. Trimming pared 1 base from V and 3 bases from J, leaving 15 bases between.